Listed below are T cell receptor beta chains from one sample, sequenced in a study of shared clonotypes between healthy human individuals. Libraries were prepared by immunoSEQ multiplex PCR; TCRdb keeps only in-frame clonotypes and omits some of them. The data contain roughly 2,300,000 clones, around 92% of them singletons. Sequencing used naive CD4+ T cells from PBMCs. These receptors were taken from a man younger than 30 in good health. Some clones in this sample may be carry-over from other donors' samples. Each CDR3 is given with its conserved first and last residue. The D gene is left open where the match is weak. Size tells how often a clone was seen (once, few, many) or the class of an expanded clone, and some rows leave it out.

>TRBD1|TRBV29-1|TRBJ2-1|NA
CSVSGQGGQFF
TGCAGCGTTTCAGGACAGGGGGGCCAGTTCTTC
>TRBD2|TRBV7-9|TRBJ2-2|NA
CASSLGLAPGELFF
TGTGCCAGCAGCTTGGGACTAGCACCCGGGGAGCTGTTTTTT
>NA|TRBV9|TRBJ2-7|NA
CASSQDLREQYF
TGTGCCAGCAGCCAGGACCTTCGCGAGCAGTACTTC
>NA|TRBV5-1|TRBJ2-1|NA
CASNRASRYNEQFF
TGCGCCAGCAATCGGGCTAGCAGATACAATGAGCAGTTCTTC
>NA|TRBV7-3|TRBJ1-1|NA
CASSLFPGTPVTEAFF
TGTGCCAGCAGCTTATTCCCCGGGACCCCGGTGACTGAAGCTTTCTTT
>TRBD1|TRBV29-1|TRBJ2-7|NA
CSVAYRGSYEQYF
TGCAGCGTCGCTTACAGGGGCTCCTACGAGCAGTACTTC
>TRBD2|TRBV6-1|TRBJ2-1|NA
CASRRLAGYNEQFF
TGTGCCAGCAGGCGACTAGCGGGTTACAATGAGCAGTTCTTC
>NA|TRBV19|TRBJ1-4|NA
CASTRPHLNEKLFF
TGTGCCAGTACCCGGCCACACTTGAATGAAAAACTGTTTTTT
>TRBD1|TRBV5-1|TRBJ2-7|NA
CASSLGQGGRYYEQYF
TGCGCCAGCAGCCTCGGACAGGGCGGCCGATACTACGAGCAGTACTTC
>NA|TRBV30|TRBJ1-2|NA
CAWSVGEYGYTF
TGTGCCTGGAGTGTCGGGGAATATGGCTACACCTTC
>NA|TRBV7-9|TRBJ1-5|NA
CASSFREDQPQHF
TGTGCCAGCAGCTTCAGGGAAGATCAGCCCCAGCATTTT
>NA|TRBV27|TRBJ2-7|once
CASSPLGLSSYEQYF
TGTGCCAGCAGTCCGCTAGGACTTAGCTCCTACGAGCAGTACTTC